These 24 T cell receptor beta chains came from one sample sequenced in a study of blood T cell repertoires in COVID-19. Measured with immunoSEQ multiplex PCR; TCRdb has only the in-frame clones, and not every one. The repertoire holds around 260,000 clones, under 90% seen once, with roughly a tenth in the top ten. The sequenced sample was peripheral blood. These receptor sequences come from a woman aged 45-59 years who had recovered from COVID-19.

This clone was counted once. The rearrangement uses TRBV18 and TRBJ2-3; 9 bases are a match to TRBD2. Germline V lookup: CDR1 KGHSH, CDR2 LQKENI. This CDR3 spans 15 amino acids. The V and J ends lost 5 bases and 2 bases, in that order; junction bases with no gene match: 5. CDR3 region: CASSGTSWNTDTQYF. The CDR3 region has the DNA TGTGCCAGCTCAGGGACTAGCTGGAACACAGATACGCAGTATTTT. Looking up the rest from reference TRBV18 and TRBJ2-3 gives the full variable domain: NAGVMQNPRHLVRRRGQEARLRCSPMKGHSHVYWYRQLPEEGLKFMVYLQKENIIDESGMPKERFSAEFPKEGPSILRIQQVVRGDSAAYFCASSGTSWNTDTQYFGPGTRLTVL.

The chain combines TRBV7-7 with TRBJ2-5, with 11 bases that match TRBD2. CDR3 length: 15 amino acids. Germline assignment: CDR1 SSHAT and CDR2 FNYEAQ (reference sequence). After removal of 5 bases from V and 4 bases from J, the junction contained 6 bases not matched to a gene. CDR3 sequence reads: CASSPGTSGGETQYF. CDR3 sequence (DNA): TGTGCCAGCAGCCCCGGGACTAGCGGAGGAGAGACCCAGTACTTC.

This clone has a handful of counts. The rearrangement joins TRBV12-3 or TRBV12-4 to TRBJ2-2; TRBD2 is a possible D gene (5 bases). CDR3 length: 11 residues. V lost 6 bases to trimming and J lost 9 bases, with 8 bases between them. CDR3: CASRRVWELFF. The CDR3 DNA follows: TGTGCCAGCAGGAGGGTCTGGGAGCTGTTTTTT.

The V call is TRBV6-2 or TRBV6-3, the J call TRBJ2-4, with 8 nucleotides matching TRBD1. The length of the CDR3 is 13 residues. J was trimmed by 7 bases and V by 4 bases; bases with no gene match: 3. Germline V gene sequence: CDR1 MNHEY, CDR2 SVGEGT. CDR3 nucleotide sequence: TGTGCCAGCAGTTCCCGGGACAGGAACATTCAGTACTTC. It yields the protein CASSSRDRNIQYF.

The V call is TRBV28, the J call TRBJ1-1; 9 bases are shared with TRBD1. There are 15 residues in the CDR3. Germline V lookup: CDR1 MDHEN, CDR2 SYDVKM. With V trimmed by 4 bases and J by 4 bases, 7 bases remained unmatched. The CDR3 loop reads CASSSVGQGSTEAFF. In nucleotides, the CDR3 is TGTGCCAGCAGTTCGGTGGGACAGGGAAGCACTGAAGCTTTCTTT.

This clone turned up a few times. CDR3 sequence (DNA): TGTGCCAGTAGTCCCGGGGACAGTAATGAAAAACTGTTTTTT. It translates to CASSPGDSNEKLFF. The chain carries TRBV19 and TRBJ1-4, with 7 bases matching TRBD1. Germline CDR1 and CDR2: LNHDA and SQIVND (reference sequence). This CDR3 has 14 amino acids. Losses at the gene ends were 5 bases for V and 4 bases for J; bases not matched to a gene: 4. The full variable domain, rest sourced from reference TRBV19 and TRBJ1-4, is DGGITQSPKYLFRKEGQNVTLSCEQNLNHDAMYWYRQDPGQGLRLIYYSQIVNDFQKGDIAEGYSVSREKKESFPLTVTSAQKNPTAFYLCASSPGDSNEKLFFGSGTQLSVL.

The V and J genes are TRBV6-1 and TRBJ2-7; TRBD1 might be the D (6 bases). The CDR3 sequence is 15 residues long. Germline loops: CDR1 MNHNS, CDR2 SASEGT. Trimming removed 0 bases at V and 0 bases at J, with 9 bases between. The CDR3 DNA reads TGTGCCAGCAGTGAAGCTTGGACAGCCTCCTACGAGCAGTACTTC. It yields the protein CASSEAWTASYEQYF.

The chain employs TRBV28 and TRBJ2-4; 11 bases line up with TRBD2. The CDR3 is made up of 14 amino acids. After removal of 5 bases from V and 6 bases from J, the junction contained 3 bases not matched to a gene. Germline values: CDR1 MDHEN, CDR2 SYDVKM. Here the CDR3 reads CASSPTSGGNIQYF. CDR3 coding DNA: TGTGCCAGCAGTCCAACTAGCGGGGGAAACATTCAGTACTTC.

V and J are TRBV5-1 and TRBJ2-1, with D perhaps matching TRBD1 (6 bases). The V gene's germline CDR1 is SGHRS and CDR2 YFSETQ. There are 15 residues in the CDR3. The germline V and J ends were trimmed by 2 bases and 4 bases, with 13 bases remaining between them. CDR3 loop: CASSFLARGYNEQFF. The DNA of the CDR3 is TGCGCCAGCAGCTTTCTGGCGAGGGGGTACAATGAGCAGTTCTTC.

This clone was counted a few times. CDR3 loop: CASRRTQGSTEAFF. The CDR3 DNA reads as TGTGCCAGCAGACGAACCCAGGGGAGCACTGAAGCTTTCTTT. The V and J genes are TRBV5-4 and TRBJ1-1, with a possible D match to TRBD1 (6 bases). The germline V gene encodes CDR1 SGHNT and CDR2 YYREEE (reference sequence). V was pared by 5 bases and J by 4 bases, with 15 bases between. The CDR3 runs to 14 residues.

The chain employs TRBV29-1 and TRBJ1-5, with 8 bases aligning to TRBD1. Germline V CDR1 and CDR2: SQVTM, ANQGSEA. V shed 6 bases, J shed 0 bases, and the junction held 7 bases outside the gene matches. The CDR3 runs to 15 residues. The CDR3 DNA sequence: TGCAGCGTGAGACAGGGGCAAAATAGCAATCAGCCCCAGCATTTT. Amino acids: CSVRQGQNSNQPQHF.

Here the CDR3 reads CASSASSGTGFADTQYF. In nucleotides, the CDR3 is TGCGCCAGCAGCGCGTCTTCCGGGACAGGGTTCGCAGATACGCAGTATTTT. The V gene is TRBV5-1, the J gene TRBJ2-3; 9 bases align to TRBD1. J was trimmed by 4 bases and V by 4 bases; bases with no gene match: 13. Germline values: CDR1 SGHRS, CDR2 YFSETQ. CDR3 length: 17 amino acids.

J is TRBJ2-1 and V is TRBV5-8; D is perhaps TRBD2 (5 bases). The CDR3 is 13 amino acids. V lost 4 bases and J 2 bases, leaving 7 bases between the germline ends. Germline lookup yields CDR1 SGHTS and CDR2 YDEGEE. The CDR3 sequence: CASSPGTYNEQFF. In DNA form, the CDR3 reads TGTGCCAGCAGCCCCGGGACCTACAATGAGCAGTTCTTC.

The chain combines TRBV5-6 with TRBJ1-5; TRBD1 is a possible D gene (6 bases). CDR3 length equals 15 residues. The ends were cut back, 4 bases at V and 4 bases at J, with 15 bases in the middle. Per germline, CDR1 SGHDT and CDR2 YYEEEE. The CDR3 bases are TGTGCCAGCAGCCCACAGGGAGAAGGGAATCAGCCCCAGCATTTT. As protein: CASSPQGEGNQPQHF.

The rearrangement links TRBV5-6 to TRBJ2-2; a weak D match, TRBD1 (5 bases). V was trimmed by 1 base and J by 2 bases, leaving 15 bases between them. The CDR3 has 17 residues. In germline, CDR1 is SGHDT, CDR2 YYEEEE. The CDR3: CASSLWFWGRNTGELFF. Here the CDR3 DNA reads TGTGCCAGCAGCTTGTGGTTCTGGGGCAGAAACACCGGGGAGCTGTTTTTT.

The chain is built from TRBV7-6 and TRBJ1-4, with TRBD1 matching over 11 bases. The CDR3 has 18 residues. Germline V gene sequence: CDR1 SGHVS, CDR2 FNYEAQ. Germline trimming cut 6 bases from V and 4 bases from J; bases unmatched to any gene: 13. The CDR3 here is CASSPTAGQGAFNEKLFF. The CDR3 region has the DNA TGTGCCAGCAGTCCAACGGCAGGACAGGGGGCATTTAATGAAAAACTGTTTTTT.

The V gene is TRBV18, the J gene TRBJ1-2, with 7 bases identical to TRBD1. Trimming at V came to 6 bases and at J to 6 bases, leaving 4 bases not matched to a gene. CDR3 size: 12 residues. The germline CDR1 and CDR2 sequences are KGHSH and LQKENI. CDR3 sequence: CASSIQGNGYTF. DNA for the CDR3: TGTGCCAGCTCTATACAGGGGAATGGCTACACCTTC.

In its sample, this clone was seen once. The chain employs TRBV7-9 and TRBJ2-7; perhaps TRBD1 as D (5 bases). CDR1 SEHNR and CDR2 FQNEAQ come from the germline V gene (reference sequence). V lost 1 base, J lost 7 bases, and 14 bases lay in between. The CDR3 loop spans 14 amino acids. The CDR3 nucleotides read TGTGCCAGCAGCTTAGTTGCGGCAGGGCGGGAGCAGTACTTC. This gives the protein CASSLVAAGREQYF.

J is TRBJ1-5 and V is TRBV19; weak D call: TRBD1 (5 bases). With 3 bases removed from V and 0 bases from J, the gap between germline ends came to 18 bases. The germline gives CDR1 LNHDA, CDR2 SQIVND (reference sequence). The CDR3 runs to 18 residues. The CDR3 sequence: CASSMIWTQQDSNQPQHF. The CDR3 nucleotides read TGTGCCAGTAGTATGATTTGGACACAACAAGATAGCAATCAGCCCCAGCATTTT.

The rearrangement links TRBV19 to TRBJ1-1; D is uncertain. Trimming took 3 bases from V and 3 from J, leaving 11 bases between them. This CDR3 comprises 14 residues. Germline CDR1 LNHDA, CDR2 SQIVND (reference sequence). The CDR3, as DNA: TGTGCCAGTAGTATTCAGGCAGATCACACTGAAGCTTTCTTT. This translates into CASSIQADHTEAFF. The variable domain in full, completed from reference TRBV19 and TRBJ1-1, reads DGGITQSPKYLFRKEGQNVTLSCEQNLNHDAMYWYRQDPGQGLRLIYYSQIVNDFQKGDIAEGYSVSREKKESFPLTVTSAQKNPTAFYLCASSIQADHTEAFFGQGTRLTVV.

This sequence joins TRBV4-3 and TRBJ2-2, with 8 bases identical to TRBD2. The length of the CDR3 is 16 residues. Trimming cost V 5 bases and J 4 bases; bases outside gene matches: 9. Germline lookup yields CDR1 LGHNA and CDR2 YSLEER. In DNA form, the CDR3 reads TGCGCCAGCAGCAAAAAAGCGGGAGTAAGCACCGGGGAGCTGTTTTTT. Its protein is CASSKKAGVSTGELFF.

This clone has just one count. The chain combines TRBV6-5 with TRBJ2-3; 12 positions match TRBD2. This CDR3 contains 16 residues. With 4 bases clipped from V and 1 base from J, the junction kept 3 bases outside the gene matches. Per the germline V gene, CDR1 is MNHEY and CDR2 is SVGAGI. The CDR3 is CASSSRTSGGTDTQYF. The DNA for the CDR3 is TGTGCCAGCAGTTCCCGGACTAGCGGGGGCACAGATACGCAGTATTTT.

This chain joins TRBV27 and TRBJ1-2; 11 bases are shared with TRBD1. The CDR3 has 14 amino acids. The V gene end was trimmed by 4 bases and the J gene end by 6 bases; junction bases not matched to a gene: 4. Looked up from germline, CDR1 is MNHEY and CDR2 is SMNVEV (reference sequence). CDR3: CASSSGQGAHGYTF. CDR3 DNA: TGTGCCAGCAGTTCAGGACAGGGGGCGCATGGCTACACCTTC.

V usage is TRBV18 and J usage is TRBJ2-7; a possible D gene is TRBD2 (5 bases). This CDR3 has 15 amino acids. Trimming removed 2 bases at V and 0 bases at J, with 11 bases between. Germline CDR1 KGHSH, CDR2 LQKENI. This chain's CDR3 is CASSPFRDFSYEQYF. The CDR3 coding sequence is TGTGCCAGCTCACCATTCCGGGATTTCTCCTACGAGCAGTACTTC.